These 13 T cell receptor beta chains came from one sample sequenced in a study of shared clonotypes between healthy human individuals. Only in-frame clones appear in the TCRdb table, and some are missing; sequencing was by immunoSEQ multiplex PCR. The table has fewer than 1.6 million clones, approximately 98.5% seen once. The sample comprised naive CD4+ T cells sorted from blood. The subset denotes: CD45RA+ positively selected. The origin of the receptors is a man aged 25-45 years in good health.

This chain connects TRBV5-4 to TRBJ2-7; no reliable D call. The V and J ends lost 0 bases and 2 bases respectively, with 15 bases between them. This CDR3 is 16 amino acids long. Germline CDR1 and CDR2: SGHNT and YYREEE (reference sequence). The CDR3 DNA reads TGTGCCAGCAGCTTGGTGGTGGTCGGCAGTCCCTACGAGCAGTACTTC. It yields the protein CASSLVVVGSPYEQYF.

As to this clone: The same CDR3 is also encoded by other DNA sequences in this sample. In nucleotides, the CDR3 is TGTGCCAGCAGTCCGGACCGAGGGGGTGAGCAGTACTTC. The encoded protein is CASSPDRGGEQYF. The chain uses TRBV7-7 and TRBJ2-7; tentative D call: TRBD1 (6 bases). Germline CDR1 is SSHAT and CDR2 is FNYEAQ (reference sequence). V was trimmed by 6 bases and J by 7 bases, leaving 16 bases between them. The CDR3 contains 13 residues.

The gene calls are TRBV6-4 and TRBJ2-7; no reliable D call. There are 15 residues in the CDR3. Trimming cost V 4 bases and J 2 bases, with 15 bases left between them. Germline CDR1 is MRHNA and CDR2 is SNTAGT. Here the CDR3 DNA reads TGTGCCAGCAGTGTTAACACCCTACCACCCTACGAGCAGTACTTC. Translated, it gives CASSVNTLPPYEQYF.

As regards this clone: Other DNA variants within this sample encode the same CDR3. This rearrangement joins TRBV18 to TRBJ2-1, with TRBD2 identical over 11 bases. The CDR3 has 14 residues. The ends lost 2 bases at V and 7 bases at J; junction bases unmatched: 1. Germline loops: CDR1 KGHSH, CDR2 LQKENI. Written as DNA, the CDR3 is TGTGCCAGCTCACCAGGACTAGCGGGTAATGAGCAGTTCTTC. Residues: CASSPGLAGNEQFF.

V usage is TRBV10-3 and J usage is TRBJ2-7; 7 bases are a match to TRBD2. This CDR3 contains 13 residues. V lost 8 bases, J lost 0 bases, and 4 bases stayed unmatched. Germline V gene data show CDR1 as ENHRY and CDR2 as SYGVKD. Here the CDR3 DNA reads TGTGCCATCGGACGGACTAGCTCCTACGAGCAGTACTTC. Its protein is CAIGRTSSYEQYF.

The chain couples TRBV27 to TRBJ2-7; D remains ambiguous. The CDR3 has 14 residues. Per the germline V gene, CDR1 is MNHEY and CDR2 is SMNVEV (reference sequence). V lost 4 bases and J 3 bases, leaving 13 bases between the germline ends. This CDR3 is CASSSRAGGYEQYF. CDR3 DNA: TGTGCCAGCAGTTCCCGGGCAGGTGGCTACGAGCAGTACTTC.

This CDR3 is CASRAGTASYEQYF. The CDR3 DNA follows: TGCGCCAGCAGGGCCGGGACAGCATCCTACGAGCAGTACTTC. The chain combines TRBV5-1 with TRBJ2-7; the match to TRBD1 covers 7 bases. Germline CDR1 and CDR2: SGHRS and YFSETQ. The CDR3 is 14 amino acids. V shed 5 bases and J 1 base; nucleotides not matched to a gene: 6. The full variable domain, its missing parts supplied by reference TRBV5-1 and TRBJ2-7, is KAGVTQTPRYLIKTRGQQVTLSCSPISGHRSVSWYQQTPGQGLQFLFEYFSETQRNKGNFPGRFSGRQFSNSRSEMNVSTLELGDSALYLCASRAGTASYEQYFGPGTRLTVT.

V is TRBV4-1 and J is TRBJ2-7; unclear D gene. The CDR3 sequence is 13 residues long. The germline V gene has CDR1 MGHRA and CDR2 YSYEKL. Trimming removed 5 bases at V and 3 bases at J, with 11 bases between. This CDR3 is CASSLGGSYEQYF. CDR3 DNA sequence: TGCGCCAGCAGCTTGGGTGGTAGCTACGAGCAGTACTTC.

The rearrangement joins TRBV10-3 to TRBJ1-2; no clear D gene. Germline V CDR1 and CDR2: ENHRY, SYGVKD. Trimming shortened V by 7 bases and J by 4 bases, and 16 bases separated the two germline ends. The CDR3 is 14 amino acids. DNA of the CDR3: TGTGCCATCAACGATGGGAGGGTCCGCTATGGCTACACCTTC. Translating it yields CAINDGRVRYGYTF.

The V and J genes are TRBV28 and TRBJ2-5, with 8 bases that match TRBD2. Germline trimming cut 5 bases from V and 4 bases from J; bases unmatched to any gene: 6. The V gene's germline CDR1 is MDHEN and CDR2 SYDVKM. This CDR3 spans 14 amino acids. In DNA, the CDR3 is TGTGCCAGCAGTACCGGGGGGGTGGGAGAGACCCAGTACTTC. Amino acids: CASSTGGVGETQYF.

V and J are TRBV5-6 and TRBJ2-7, with TRBD2 identical over 11 bases. Germline CDR1 and CDR2: SGHDT and YYEEEE. V lost 4 bases to trimming and J lost 4 bases; unmatched junction nucleotides: 7. This CDR3 spans 15 amino acids. The CDR3 DNA sequence: TGTGCCAGCAGCACACTAGCGGGAGATCCGTACGAGCAGTACTTC. Amino acids: CASSTLAGDPYEQYF. Complete variable domain (other parts from reference TRBV5-6 and TRBJ2-7): DAGVTQSPTHLIKTRGQQVTLRCSPKSGHDTVSWYQQALGQGPQFIFQYYEEEERQRGNFPDRFSGHQFPNYSSELNVNALLLGDSALYLCASSTLAGDPYEQYFGPGTRLTVT.

CDR3 sequence (DNA): TGTGCCAGCAGCTGGAAGGCGGGAGGTGGAAATGAGCAGTTCTTC. Translating it yields CASSWKAGGGNEQFF. This sequence joins TRBV7-2 and TRBJ2-1; 8 nucleotides line up with TRBD2. This CDR3 contains 15 residues. Germline V gives CDR1 SGHTA, CDR2 FQGNSA. V gave up 4 bases and J gave up 7 bases; unmatched junction bases: 9.

V gene TRBV5-1 combines with J gene TRBJ2-1; possibly TRBD2 for D (5 bases). The CDR3 has 18 amino acids. The ends were cut back, 3 bases at V and 4 bases at J, with 23 bases in the middle. CDR1 and CDR2 from the germline V gene are SGHRS and YFSETQ. Here the CDR3 DNA reads TGCGCCAGCAGCTCCTTACTAACTCGGGGTATCAAATACAATGAGCAGTTCTTC. Its protein product is CASSSLLTRGIKYNEQFF. Full variable domain (remainder filled in from reference TRBV5-1 and TRBJ2-1): KAGVTQTPRYLIKTRGQQVTLSCSPISGHRSVSWYQQTPGQGLQFLFEYFSETQRNKGNFPGRFSGRQFSNSRSEMNVSTLELGDSALYLCASSSLLTRGIKYNEQFFGPGTRLTVL.